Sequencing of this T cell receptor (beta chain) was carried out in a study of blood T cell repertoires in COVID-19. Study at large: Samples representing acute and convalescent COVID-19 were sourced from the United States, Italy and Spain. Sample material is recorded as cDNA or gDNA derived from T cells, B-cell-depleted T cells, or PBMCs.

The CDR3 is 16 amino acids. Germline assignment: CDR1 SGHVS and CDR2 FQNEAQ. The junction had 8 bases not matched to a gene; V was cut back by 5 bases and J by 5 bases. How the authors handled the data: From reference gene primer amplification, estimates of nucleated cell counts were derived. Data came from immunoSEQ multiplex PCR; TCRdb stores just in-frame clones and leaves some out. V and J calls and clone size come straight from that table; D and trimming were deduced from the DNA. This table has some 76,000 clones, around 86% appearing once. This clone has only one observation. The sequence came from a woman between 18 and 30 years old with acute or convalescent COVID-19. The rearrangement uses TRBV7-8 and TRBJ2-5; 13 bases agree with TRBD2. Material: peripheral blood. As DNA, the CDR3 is TGTGCCAGCAGCGGTACTAGCGGGAGGGCCGGGGAGACCCAGTACTTC. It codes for CASSGTSGRAGETQYF.